This section outlines one T cell receptor beta chain sequence together with its context. Compared with germline, one end of the junction differs, possibly owing to a read error. The sample is drawn from a study of T cells in Graves' hyperthyroidism and ophthalmopathy. The study left out patients who had uncontrolled infection, other autoimmune disease, pregnancy or lactation. Every diagnosis used clinical symptoms, serum thyroxine and TRAb, thyroid ultrasound and orbital computed tomography. Germline CDR1 reads MDHEN; CDR2 reads SYDVKM. The CDR3 covers 15 residues. Amplification of TCR beta CDR3 regions was performed using RNA transcripts as template. HTBI primers were the set used in a first-round RT-PCR of the TCR CDR3. TCRdb redid the calling of the multiplex PCR reads with MiXCR, one entry per CDR3 protein. The table shows under 300,000 distinct CDR3 sequences, with roughly 15% occurring only once.

The source material was blood. The rearrangement joins TRBV28 to TRBJ2-1; possibly TRBD2 for D (5 bases). This sequence was found in a woman aged 40 to 50 with Graves' hyperthyroidism that later progressed to Graves' ophthalmopathy. In DNA form, the CDR3 reads TGTGCCAGCAGTTTAACCAGTGCCGGCTACACTGAGCGGTACTTC. It yields the protein CASSLTSAGYTERYF. Using reference TRBV28 and TRBJ2-1 for the parts outside the CDR3, the full variable domain is DVKVTQSSRYLVKRTGEKVFLECVQDMDHENMFWYRQDPGLGLRLIYFSYDVKMKEKGDIPEGYSVSREKKERFSLILESASTNQTSMYLCASSLTSAGYTERYFGPGTRLTVL.